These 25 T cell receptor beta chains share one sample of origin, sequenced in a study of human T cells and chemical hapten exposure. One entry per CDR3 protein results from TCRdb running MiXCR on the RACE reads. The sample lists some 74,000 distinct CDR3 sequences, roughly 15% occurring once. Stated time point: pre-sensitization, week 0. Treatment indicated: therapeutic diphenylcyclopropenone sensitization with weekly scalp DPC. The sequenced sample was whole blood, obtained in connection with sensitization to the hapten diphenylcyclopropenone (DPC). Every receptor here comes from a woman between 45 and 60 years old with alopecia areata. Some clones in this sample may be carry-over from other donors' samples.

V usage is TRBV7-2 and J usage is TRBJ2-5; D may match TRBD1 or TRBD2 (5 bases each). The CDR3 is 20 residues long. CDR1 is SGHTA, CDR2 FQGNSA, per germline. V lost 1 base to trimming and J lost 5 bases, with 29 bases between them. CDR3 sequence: CASSLDAYRGSGARRETQYF. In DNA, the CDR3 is TGTGCCAGCAGCTTAGACGCCTACCGGGGATCCGGGGCAAGGAGGGAGACCCAGTACTTC. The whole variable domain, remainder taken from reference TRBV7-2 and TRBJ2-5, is GAGVSQSPSNKVTEKGKDVELRCDPISGHTALYWYRQSLGQGLEFLIYFQGNSAPDKSGLPSDRFSAERTGGSVSTLTIQRTQQEDSAVYLCASSLDAYRGSGARRETQYFGPGTRLLVL.

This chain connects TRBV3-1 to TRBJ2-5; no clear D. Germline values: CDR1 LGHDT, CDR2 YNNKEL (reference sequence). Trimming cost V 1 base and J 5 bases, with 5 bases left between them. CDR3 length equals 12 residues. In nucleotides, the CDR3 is TGTGCCAGCAGCCAAGCTAAGGAGACCCAGTACTTC. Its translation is CASSQAKETQYF.

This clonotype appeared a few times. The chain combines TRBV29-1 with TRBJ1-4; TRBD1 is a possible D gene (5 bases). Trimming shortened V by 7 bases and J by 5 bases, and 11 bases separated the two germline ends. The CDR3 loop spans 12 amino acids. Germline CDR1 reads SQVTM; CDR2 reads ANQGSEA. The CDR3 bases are TGCAGCGCCGGGGGTAACAATGAAAAACTGTTTTTT. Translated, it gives CSAGGNNEKLFF.

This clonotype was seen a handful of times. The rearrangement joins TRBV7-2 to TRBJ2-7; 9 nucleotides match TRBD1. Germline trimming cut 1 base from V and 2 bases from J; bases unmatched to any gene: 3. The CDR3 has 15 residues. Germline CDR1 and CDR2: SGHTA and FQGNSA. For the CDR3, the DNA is TGTGCCAGCAGCTTAGTGACAGGGGGAACCTACGAGCAGTACTTC. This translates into CASSLVTGGTYEQYF.

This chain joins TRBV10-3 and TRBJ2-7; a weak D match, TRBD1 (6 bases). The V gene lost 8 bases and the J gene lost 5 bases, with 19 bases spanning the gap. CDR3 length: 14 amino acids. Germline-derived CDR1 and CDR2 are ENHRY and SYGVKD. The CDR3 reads CAIGGGLERDEQYF. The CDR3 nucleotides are TGTGCCATCGGGGGCGGGCTGGAACGGGACGAGCAGTACTTC.

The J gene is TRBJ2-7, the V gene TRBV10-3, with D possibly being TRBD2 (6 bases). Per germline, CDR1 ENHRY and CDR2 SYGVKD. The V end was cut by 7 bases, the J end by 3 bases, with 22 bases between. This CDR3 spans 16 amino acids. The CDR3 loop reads CAITPGGAEGRYEQYF. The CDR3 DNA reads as TGTGCCATCACTCCCGGCGGGGCGGAGGGGCGCTACGAGCAGTACTTC.

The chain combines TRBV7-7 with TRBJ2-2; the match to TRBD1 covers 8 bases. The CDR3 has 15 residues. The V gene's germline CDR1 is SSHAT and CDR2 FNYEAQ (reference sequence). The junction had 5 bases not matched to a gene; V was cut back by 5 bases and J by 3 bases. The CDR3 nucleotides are TGTGCCAGCAGCAGGCAGGGGGCGGACACCGGGGAGCTGTTTTTT. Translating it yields CASSRQGADTGELFF.

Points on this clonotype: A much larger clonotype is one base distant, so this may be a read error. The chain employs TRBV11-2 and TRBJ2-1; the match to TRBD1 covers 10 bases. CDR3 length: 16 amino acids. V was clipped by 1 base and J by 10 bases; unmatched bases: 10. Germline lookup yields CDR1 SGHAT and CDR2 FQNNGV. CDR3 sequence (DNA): TGTGCCAGCAGCTTAGCCCCCCGGACAGGGGGGGAAGAGCAGTTCTTC. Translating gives CASSLAPRTGGEEQFF. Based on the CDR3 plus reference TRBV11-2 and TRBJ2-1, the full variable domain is EAGVAQSPRYKIIEKRQSVAFWCNPISGHATLYWYQQILGQGPKLLIQFQNNGVVDDSQLPKDRFSAERLKGVDSTLKIQPAKLEDSAVYLCASSLAPRTGGEEQFFGPGTRLTVL.

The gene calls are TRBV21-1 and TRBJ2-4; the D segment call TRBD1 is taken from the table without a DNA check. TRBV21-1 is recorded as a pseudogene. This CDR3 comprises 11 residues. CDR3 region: CASAPVGIQYF. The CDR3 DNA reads TGTGCCAGCGCCCCCGTGGGCATTCAGTACTTC.

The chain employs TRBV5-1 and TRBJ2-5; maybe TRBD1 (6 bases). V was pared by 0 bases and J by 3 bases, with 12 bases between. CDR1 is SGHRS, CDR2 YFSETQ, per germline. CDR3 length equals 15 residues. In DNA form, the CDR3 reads TGCGCCAGCAGCTTGGACGACAGGAGAGAAGAGACCCAGTACTTC. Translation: CASSLDDRREETQYF.

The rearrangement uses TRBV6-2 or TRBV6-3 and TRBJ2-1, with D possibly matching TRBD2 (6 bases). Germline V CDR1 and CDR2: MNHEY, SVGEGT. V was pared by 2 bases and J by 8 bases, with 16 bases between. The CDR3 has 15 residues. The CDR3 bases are TGTGCCAGCAGTTACCTGGGTTCAGGCGGGGATGAGCAGTTCTTC. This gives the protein CASSYLGSGGDEQFF.

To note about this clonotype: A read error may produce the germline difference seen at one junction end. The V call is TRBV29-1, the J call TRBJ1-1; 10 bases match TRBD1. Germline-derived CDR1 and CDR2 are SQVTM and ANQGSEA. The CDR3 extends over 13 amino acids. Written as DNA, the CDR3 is TGCAGCGTTGACTTGTCCGGGACAGGGGAAGTTTTCTTT. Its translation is CSVDLSGTGEVFF.

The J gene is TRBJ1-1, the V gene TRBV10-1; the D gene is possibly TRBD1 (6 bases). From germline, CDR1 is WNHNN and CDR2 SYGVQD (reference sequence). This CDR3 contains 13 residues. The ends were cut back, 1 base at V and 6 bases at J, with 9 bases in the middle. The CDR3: CASSEYRDSEAFF. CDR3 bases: TGCGCCAGCAGTGAGTACAGGGATTCTGAAGCTTTCTTT.

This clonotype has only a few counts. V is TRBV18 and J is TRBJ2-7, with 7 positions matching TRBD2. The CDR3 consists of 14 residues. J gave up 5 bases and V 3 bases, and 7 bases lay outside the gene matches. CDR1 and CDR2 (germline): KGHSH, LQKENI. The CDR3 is CASSPRPGRDEQYF. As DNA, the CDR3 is TGTGCCAGCTCACCTCGCCCAGGGAGGGACGAGCAGTACTTC.

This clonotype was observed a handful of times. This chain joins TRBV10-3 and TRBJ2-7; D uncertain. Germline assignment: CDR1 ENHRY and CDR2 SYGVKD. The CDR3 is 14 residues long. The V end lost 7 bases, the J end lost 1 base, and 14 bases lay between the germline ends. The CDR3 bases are TGTGCCATCACCGCGGCGGCGGAATCCTACGAGCAGTACTTC. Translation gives CAITAAAESYEQYF.

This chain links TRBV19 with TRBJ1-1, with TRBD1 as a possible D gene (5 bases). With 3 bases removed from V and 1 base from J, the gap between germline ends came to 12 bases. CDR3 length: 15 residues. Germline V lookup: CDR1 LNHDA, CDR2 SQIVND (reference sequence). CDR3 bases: TGTGCCAGTAGTATCCTCGGACACCCGAACACTGAAGCTTTCTTT. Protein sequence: CASSILGHPNTEAFF.

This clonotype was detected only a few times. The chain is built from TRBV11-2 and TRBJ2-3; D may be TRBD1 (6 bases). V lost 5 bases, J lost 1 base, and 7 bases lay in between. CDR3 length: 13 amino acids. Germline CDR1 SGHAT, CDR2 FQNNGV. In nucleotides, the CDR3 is TGTGCCAGCAGCAACAGGGGCACAGATACGCAGTATTTT. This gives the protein CASSNRGTDTQYF.

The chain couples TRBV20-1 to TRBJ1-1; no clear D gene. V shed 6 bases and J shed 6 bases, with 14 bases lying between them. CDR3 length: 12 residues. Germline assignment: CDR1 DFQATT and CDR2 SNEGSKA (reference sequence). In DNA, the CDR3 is TGCAGTGCGAAACCCAAACCCCCTGAAGCTTTCTTT. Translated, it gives CSAKPKPPEAFF.

CDR3 loop: CASSSGTRSTDTQYF. CDR3 coding DNA: TGTGCCAGCAGCTCCGGGACACGAAGCACAGATACGCAGTATTTT. The rearrangement joins TRBV2 to TRBJ2-3; D might be TRBD1 (6 bases). Trimming removed 6 bases at V and 0 bases at J, with 13 bases between. Germline CDR1 is SNHLY and CDR2 is FYNNEI. The CDR3 is made up of 15 amino acids.

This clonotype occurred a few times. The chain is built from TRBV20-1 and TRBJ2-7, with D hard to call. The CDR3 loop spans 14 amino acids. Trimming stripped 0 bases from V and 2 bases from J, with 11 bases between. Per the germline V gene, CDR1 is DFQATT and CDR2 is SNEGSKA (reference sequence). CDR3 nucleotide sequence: TGCAGTGCTAGAGATAGGGTCGGAACCTACGAGCAGTACTTC. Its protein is CSARDRVGTYEQYF.

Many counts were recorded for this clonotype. The CDR3 DNA is TGTGCCAGCAGTATAGAGGGGATCTCTAGGGTCGAGCAGTACTTC. Its translation is CASSIEGISRVEQYF. This chain links TRBV28 with TRBJ2-7; D tentatively reads TRBD1 or TRBD2 (5 bases each). The CDR3 length is 15 residues. Germline V CDR1 and CDR2: MDHEN, SYDVKM. Trimming cost V 5 bases and J 6 bases, with 20 bases left between them.

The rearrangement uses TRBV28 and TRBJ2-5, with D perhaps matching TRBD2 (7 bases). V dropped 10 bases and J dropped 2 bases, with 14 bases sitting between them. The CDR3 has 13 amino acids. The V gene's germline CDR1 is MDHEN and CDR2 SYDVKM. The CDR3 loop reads CATRRGAQETQYF. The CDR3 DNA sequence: TGTGCCACGAGACGGGGGGCTCAAGAGACCCAGTACTTC.

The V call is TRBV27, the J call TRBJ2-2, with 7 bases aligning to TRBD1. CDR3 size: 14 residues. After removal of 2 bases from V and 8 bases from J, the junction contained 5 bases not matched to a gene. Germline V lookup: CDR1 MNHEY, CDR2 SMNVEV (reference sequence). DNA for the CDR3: TGTGCCAGCAGTTTAACACAGGGGTTGGGGGAGCTGTTTTTT. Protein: CASSLTQGLGELFF.

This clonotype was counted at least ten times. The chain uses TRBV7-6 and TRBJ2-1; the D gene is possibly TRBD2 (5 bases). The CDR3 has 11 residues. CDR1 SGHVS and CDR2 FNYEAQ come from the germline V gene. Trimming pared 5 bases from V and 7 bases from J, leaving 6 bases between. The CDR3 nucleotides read TGTGCCAGCAGCCGGAGGAATGAGCAGTTCTTC. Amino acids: CASSRRNEQFF.

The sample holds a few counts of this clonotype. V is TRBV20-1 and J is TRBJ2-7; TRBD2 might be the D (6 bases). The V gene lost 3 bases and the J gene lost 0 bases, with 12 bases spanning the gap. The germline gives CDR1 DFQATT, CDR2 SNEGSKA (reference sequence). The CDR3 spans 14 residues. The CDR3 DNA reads TGCAGTGCTAGGTCGGAGGGAGACTCCTACGAGCAGTACTTC. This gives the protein CSARSEGDSYEQYF.